These 8 T cell receptor beta chains originate from one sample sequenced in a study of siplizumab effects on memory and regulatory T cells. Using immunoSEQ multiplex PCR, the repertoire was profiled, and TCRdb retains in-frame clones only, with some absent. Among 100,000 or so clones listed, around 94% were seen once. The sequenced sample was non-Treg CD4+ T cells sorted from blood. The receptor source for this set is a human donor in good health.

CDR3 protein: CASSAGTSNEQFF. The CDR3 nucleotides read TGTGCCAGCAGTGCAGGGACTAGCAATGAGCAGTTCTTC. V usage is TRBV6-4 and J usage is TRBJ2-1; TRBD2 agrees at 8 bases. V trimming: 4 bases; J trimming: 6 bases; junction bases outside the gene matches: 2. This CDR3 has 13 amino acids. CDR1 MRHNA and CDR2 SNTAGT come from the germline V gene.

The rearrangement uses TRBV18 and TRBJ2-5; a possible D gene is TRBD2 (6 bases). Trimming stripped 2 bases from V and 4 bases from J, with 14 bases between. The V gene's germline CDR1 is KGHSH and CDR2 LQKENI. The CDR3 runs to 15 residues. The CDR3 reads CASSPAIGTPETQYF. As DNA, the CDR3 is TGTGCCAGCTCACCAGCAATAGGGACTCCAGAGACCCAGTACTTC.

The V and J genes are TRBV6-4 and TRBJ1-5; D may be TRBD1 (6 bases). V was pared by 8 bases and J by 3 bases, with 11 bases between. The germline CDR1 and CDR2 sequences are MRHNA and SNTAGT. This CDR3 comprises 13 residues. This CDR3 is CASSRTVNQPQHF. CDR3 nucleotides: TGTGCCAGCTCAAGGACAGTCAATCAGCCCCAGCATTTT.

This clone was recorded a few times. V is TRBV5-1 and J is TRBJ2-5; D ambiguous. The germline V and J ends were trimmed by 2 bases and 1 base, with 9 bases remaining between them. The CDR3 has 14 amino acids. The V gene's germline CDR1 is SGHRS and CDR2 YFSETQ. CDR3 sequence: CASSLGYAQETQYF. CDR3 DNA sequence: TGCGCCAGCAGCTTAGGGTACGCCCAAGAGACCCAGTACTTC.

The chain has TRBV9 and TRBJ1-4; TRBD1 might be the D (5 bases). V gave up 4 bases and J gave up 0 bases, with 10 bases separating them. The CDR3 consists of 15 residues. Germline CDR1 and CDR2: SGDLS and YYNGEE. The CDR3 region has the DNA TGTGCCAGCAGCCCAGGGATCGCAACTAATGAAAAACTGTTTTTT. As protein: CASSPGIATNEKLFF.

The chain links TRBV27 to TRBJ1-6; 7 bases are a match to TRBD1. The CDR3 has 13 amino acids. Unmatched junction bases numbered 8, after V lost 8 bases and J lost 10 bases. Germline CDR1 is MNHEY and CDR2 is SMNVEV (reference sequence). CDR3 DNA sequence: TGTGCCAGCGCCGACAGGGTTCGATCACCCCTCCACTTT. Its translation is CASADRVRSPLHF.

This clone has more than one count but fewer than ten. Germline is not matched at one junction end, which may reflect a read error. V usage is TRBV11-3 and J usage is TRBJ2-2; 9 positions match TRBD2. The length of the CDR3 is 15 residues. Per germline, CDR1 SGHNT and CDR2 YENEEA. The CDR3 is CASSLAGEYTGELFF. CDR3 nucleotides: TGTGCCAGCAGTTTAGCGGGAGAGTACACCGGGGAGCTGTTTTTT.

This clone was counted between two and nine times. The V call is TRBV7-6, the J call TRBJ1-1, with D hard to call. The germline gives CDR1 SGHVS, CDR2 FNYEAQ. Trimming took 3 bases from V and 0 from J, leaving 8 bases between them. The CDR3 runs to 14 residues. CDR3 region: CASSFSRVNTEAFF. DNA of the CDR3: TGTGCCAGCAGCTTCTCTAGGGTGAACACTGAAGCTTTCTTT.